This TCR beta chain was sequenced for a study of T cell changes during pregnancy in multiple sclerosis. Libraries were prepared by immunoSEQ multiplex PCR; TCRdb keeps only in-frame clonotypes and omits some of them. The table records about 19,000 clones, approximately 88% of them present only once. Germline V gene sequence: CDR1 SEHNR, CDR2 FQNEAQ (reference sequence). V lost 5 bases to trimming and J lost 5 bases; unmatched junction nucleotides: 8. This CDR3 is 15 amino acids long. The sample holds one count of this clone. Sequenced material: CD8+ T cells from peripheral blood mononuclear cells, taken after pregnancy. V usage is TRBV7-9 and J usage is TRBJ2-5, with 10 nucleotides matching TRBD1. This TCR came from a female donor in good health, enrolled as a control in a pregnancy study. This CDR3 is CASSVMTGGWETQYF. CDR3 sequence (DNA): TGTGCCAGCAGCGTGATGACAGGGGGCTGGGAGACCCAGTACTTC.